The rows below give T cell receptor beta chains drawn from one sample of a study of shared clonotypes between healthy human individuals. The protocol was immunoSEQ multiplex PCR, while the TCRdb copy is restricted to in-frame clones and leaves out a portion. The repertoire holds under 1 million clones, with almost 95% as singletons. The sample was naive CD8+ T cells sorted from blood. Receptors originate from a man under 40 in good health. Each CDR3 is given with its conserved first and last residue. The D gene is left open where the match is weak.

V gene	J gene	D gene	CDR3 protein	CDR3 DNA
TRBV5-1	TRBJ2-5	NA	CASMPDHQETQYF	TGCGCCAGCATGCCGGACCACCAAGAGACCCAGTACTTC
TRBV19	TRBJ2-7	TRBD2	CASSRLAGGGLGEQYF	TGTGCCAGTAGTAGACTAGCGGGAGGCGGTCTGGGTGAGCAGTACTTC
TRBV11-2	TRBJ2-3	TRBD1	CAQNRGTGWKTDTQYF	TGTGCCCAAAACCGCGGGACAGGTTGGAAGACAGATACGCAGTATTTT
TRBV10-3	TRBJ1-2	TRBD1	CAISEPTGDHGYTF	TGTGCCATCAGTGAGCCGACAGGGGACCATGGCTACACCTTC
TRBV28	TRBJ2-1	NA	CASEKRGSSYNEQFF	TGTGCCAGCGAGAAGAGGGGTAGCTCCTACAATGAGCAGTTCTTC
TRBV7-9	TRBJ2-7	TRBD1	CASRTGTGTYEQYF	TGTGCCAGCAGAACCGGGACAGGGACCTACGAGCAGTACTTC
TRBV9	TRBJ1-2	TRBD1	CASSVVGTGGGGYTF	TGTGCCAGCAGCGTAGTCGGGACAGGGGGCGGAGGCTACACCTTC
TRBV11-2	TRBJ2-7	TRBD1	CASSWDRGPYEQYF	TGTGCCAGCAGCTGGGACAGGGGACCCTACGAGCAGTACTTC
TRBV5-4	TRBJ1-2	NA	CASSPREVYGYTF	TGTGCCAGCAGCCCGAGGGAGGTCTATGGCTACACCTTC
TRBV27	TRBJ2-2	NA	CASSWITGELFF	TGTGCCAGCAGTTGGATTACCGGGGAGCTGTTTTTT
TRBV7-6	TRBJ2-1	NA	CASSLAGGNNEQFF	TGTGCCAGCAGCTTAGCGGGGGGAAACAATGAGCAGTTCTTC
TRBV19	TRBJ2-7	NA	CASSIQTGTYEQYF	TGTGCCAGTAGTATACAGACAGGAACCTACGAGCAGTACTTC
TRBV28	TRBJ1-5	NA	CASTTGYGNQPQHF	TGTGCCAGCACCACAGGTTACGGCAATCAGCCCCAGCATTTT
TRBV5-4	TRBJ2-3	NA	CASSLGERTDTQYF	TGTGCCAGCAGTTTGGGGGAGCGCACAGATACGCAGTATTTT
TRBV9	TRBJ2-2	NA	CASSATGANTGELFF	TGTGCCAGCAGCGCAACCGGGGCCAACACCGGGGAGCTGTTTTTT
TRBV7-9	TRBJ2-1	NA	CASTSNPGLHFDEQFF	TGTGCCAGCACCTCAAATCCAGGGTTGCATTTCGATGAGCAGTTCTTC
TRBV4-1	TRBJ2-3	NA	CASSQVFGAGTQYF	TGCGCCAGCAGCCAAGTGTTCGGAGCAGGTACGCAGTATTTT
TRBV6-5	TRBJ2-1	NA	CASSSRAYNEQFF	TGTGCCAGCAGCAGTAGGGCCTACAATGAGCAGTTCTTC
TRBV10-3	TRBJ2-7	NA	CAISEGPYEQYF	TGTGCCATCAGTGAAGGTCCCTACGAGCAGTACTTC